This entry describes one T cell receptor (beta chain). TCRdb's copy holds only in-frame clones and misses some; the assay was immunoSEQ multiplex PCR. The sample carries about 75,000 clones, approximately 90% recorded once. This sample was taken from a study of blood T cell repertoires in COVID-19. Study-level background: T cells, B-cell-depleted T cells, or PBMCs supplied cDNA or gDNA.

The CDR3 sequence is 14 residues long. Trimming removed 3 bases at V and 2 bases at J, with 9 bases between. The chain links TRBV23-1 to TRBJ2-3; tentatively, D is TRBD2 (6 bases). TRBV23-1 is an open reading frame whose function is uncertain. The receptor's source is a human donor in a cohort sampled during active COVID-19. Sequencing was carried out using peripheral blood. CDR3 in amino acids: CASSHAGPTDTQYF. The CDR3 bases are TGCGCCAGCAGTCACGCGGGACCCACAGATACGCAGTATTTT.